This T cell receptor beta chain originates from a study of long-term antiretroviral therapy in people with HIV. Study-level findings and limits: Controls exceeded HIV repertoires in CDR3 length range. ART adherence, viral resistance and therapy changes went undocumented.

Turning to this clone: The antigen is unknown.

Researchers ran immunoSEQ v3.0 at survey level. Assay: immunoSEQ multiplex PCR; the TCRdb copy retains only in-frame clones and omits some. Found here are about 16,000 clones, about 86% of them singletons; the top ten hold over 12%. The germline V and J ends were trimmed by 3 bases and 4 bases, with 9 bases remaining between them. CDR1 and CDR2 from the germline V gene are GTSNPN and SVGIG (reference sequence). The CDR3 spans 12 residues. The sequencing used unsorted PBMCs, collected more than 2.2 years before starting antiretroviral therapy. This rearrangement joins TRBV30 to TRBJ1-2; D is undetermined. The TCR was taken from a woman aged 25 to 39 with HIV. The DNA of the CDR3 is TGTGCCTGGAGCGTCGGTGTCTATGGCTACACCTTC. This encodes CAWSVGVYGYTF.